The entry below describes one T cell receptor (beta chain). The record originates from a study of T cell clones after liver transplantation. Trimming took 5 bases from V and 4 from J; bases not matched to a gene: 8. The CDR3 runs to 15 residues. CDR1 and CDR2 from the germline V gene are SGHTA and FQGNSA. Sequencing was performed with immunoSEQ multiplex PCR; in TCRdb, only in-frame clones are kept and a portion is missing. The sample has 50,000 to 70,000 clones, around two thirds seen once; the top ten hold around 2.8%. The rearrangement joins TRBV7-2 to TRBJ2-5, with 9 bases matching TRBD1. This sample comprised CD4+ T cells from blood, obtained at the roughly 15-month timepoint. The clonotype comes from a human patient who received a liver transplant. These T cells may partly come from the graft donor. CDR3 sequence reads: CASSPGTGFRETQYF. CDR3 sequence (DNA): TGTGCCAGCAGCCCAGGGACAGGGTTCCGAGAGACCCAGTACTTC.